This T cell receptor beta chain was sequenced in a study of T cells after yellow fever vaccination. Study-wide context: Preparing low-cell-number fractions relied on SMART-Seq v4 Ultra Low Input. Study-level results: Primary-vaccination clones mostly resurfaced post-booster (approximately 96% CD4, roughly 87% CD8). FACS-sorted repertoires could harbor abundant contaminating bulk-population clonotypes.

UMIs were added to TCR cDNA along with a universal primer site when it was made by 5'RACE template switching. TCRdb reprocessed the 5' RACE reads via MiXCR and lists one record per CDR3 protein. The repertoire holds about 240,000 distinct CDR3 sequences, with about 3.7% as singletons. To note about this clonotype: The antigen remains undetermined.

The germline CDR1 and CDR2 sequences are DFQATT and SNEGSKA (reference sequence). V shed 6 bases, J shed 4 bases, and the junction held 7 bases outside the gene matches. This CDR3 is built from 13 residues. The sequenced sample was PBMCs, obtained 15 days after the yellow fever booster vaccination. This sequence joins TRBV20-1 and TRBJ1-2; 8 nucleotides match TRBD1. The receptor's source is a man younger than 30 who received the YFV17D yellow fever vaccine. The CDR3: CSAESGGGYGYTF. As DNA, the CDR3 is TGCAGTGCCGAGTCAGGGGGCGGCTATGGCTACACCTTC.